Following are 16 T cell receptor beta chains from one sample sequenced in a study of T cell clonality in common variable immunodeficiency. The method was immunoSEQ multiplex PCR; TCRdb's version includes in-frame clones alone and lacks a portion of them. The sample is made up of fewer than 60,000 clones, none counted only once. Sequenced material: peripheral blood mononuclear cells. These receptors were taken from a person between 18 and 75 years old in good health.

Notes on this clone: The read is 3 residues too short to cover the CDR3 end, so that end is filled in from the germline J gene. The chain has TRBV30 and TRBJ2-3, with TRBD1 matching 7 bases. This CDR3 has 16 amino acids. Germline lookup yields CDR1 GTSNPN and CDR2 SVGIG (reference sequence). The CDR3 here is CAWSTTADRTYQPQYF. CDR3 DNA (partial): TGTGCCTGGAGTACGACCGCGGACAGGACATATCAGCCG.

This clone came up many times. One junction end does not reproduce the germline sequence, and a read error may be involved. From the germline J gene comes the end of the CDR3, since the read stops 3 residues before it. The chain links TRBV20-1 to TRBJ2-6; TRBD1 is a possible D gene (5 bases). CDR3 length equals 16 residues. In germline, CDR1 is DFQATT, CDR2 SNEGSKA (reference sequence). The CDR3 sequence: CSASSRRSSGASVLTF. The covered CDR3 bases are TGCAGTGCTAGTAGTCGAAGGAGCTCTGGGGCCAGCGTC.

Many counts were recorded for this clone. The CDR3 goes on 3 residues after the read ends, and that part is filled in from the germline J gene. This chain links TRBV5-1 with TRBJ1-2; 8 nucleotides align to TRBD1. Germline CDR1 and CDR2: SGHRS and YFSETQ. After removal of 4 bases from V and 0 bases from J, the junction contained 14 bases not matched to a gene. The CDR3 is made up of 18 amino acids. The DNA read from the CDR3 is TGCGCCAGCAGCCGGGGCGCAACCGGGACAGGCGCTAACTATGGC. Protein sequence: CASSRGATGTGANYG. The whole CDR3 sequence is CASSRGATGTGANYGYTF.

Many counts were recorded for this clone. The read stops 3 residues short of the end of the CDR3; the missing end is completed from the germline J gene. This chain uses TRBV18 with TRBJ1-1, with D hard to call. Trimming removed 6 bases from V and 3 bases from J, with 11 bases in between. CDR3 length equals 13 residues. CDR1 is KGHSH and CDR2 is LQKENI in the germline V gene. The CDR3 sequence: CASSGSPDTEAFF. The part of the CDR3 DNA that was read is TGTGCCAGCTCTGGTTCCCCGGACACTGAA. Full variable domain (remainder filled in from reference TRBV18 and TRBJ1-1): NAGVMQNPRHLVRRRGQEARLRCSPMKGHSHVYWYRQLPEEGLKFMVYLQKENIIDESGMPKERFSAEFPKEGPSILRIQQVVRGDSAAYFCASSGSPDTEAFFGQGTRLTVV.

This clone appeared many times. The CDR3 is cut off 3 residues early in the read; its end comes from the germline J gene. This chain links TRBV5-1 with TRBJ2-5, with TRBD1 matching over 8 bases. There are 14 residues in the CDR3. The V gene end was trimmed by 3 bases and the J gene end by 5 bases; junction bases not matched to a gene: 6. Germline CDR1 is SGHRS and CDR2 is YFSETQ. The sequenced CDR3 bases are TGCGCCAGCAGCTCCGGACAGGGCAGGGAGACC. It encodes CASSSGQGRET. The complete CDR3 protein is CASSSGQGRETQYF.

With respect to this clone: The observed sequence ends 3 residues before the CDR3 terminus, with the missing tail filled in from the germline J gene. The sample holds other DNA sequences that translate to the same CDR3. The chain is built from TRBV19 and TRBJ2-5; 10 nucleotides line up with TRBD1. Germline CDR1 reads LNHDA; CDR2 reads SQIVND (reference sequence). The CDR3 loop spans 17 amino acids. Trimming at V came to 5 bases and at J to 1 base, leaving 10 bases not matched to a gene. The CDR3 loop is CASSPLGQGSTQETQYF. CDR3 DNA, as far as it was read: TGTGCCAGTAGTCCCCTGGGACAGGGGAGTACCCAAGAGACC.

This clone was counted at least ten times. The CDR3 extends 3 residues past the end of the read, so its final part is completed from the germline J gene. Other DNA sequences in the sample encode the same CDR3. The rearrangement links TRBV6-1 to TRBJ2-5; 8 bases match TRBD1. The CDR3 contains 15 residues. CDR1 MNHNS and CDR2 SASEGT come from the germline V gene. V shed 4 bases and J 4 bases; nucleotides not matched to a gene: 8. The covered CDR3 bases are TGTGCCAGCAGTGCCGGACAGGGCTGGACAGAGACC. It yields the protein CASSAGQGWTET. The complete CDR3 protein is CASSAGQGWTETQYF.

On this clone: This may be a read error: a much more frequent sequence differs by one nucleotide. The read ends 3 residues shy of where the CDR3 ends; the end is completed using the germline J gene. The rearrangement uses TRBV6-2 or TRBV6-3 and TRBJ1-4; TRBD1 matches 7 bases. CDR3 length: 16 residues. Germline loops: CDR1 MNHEY, CDR2 SVGEGT. The CDR3 bases that were read are TGTGCCAGCAGTGACACAGGGGACCCGATATACTCACCA. Residues: CASSDTGDPIYSP. Given in full, the CDR3 is CASSDTGDPIYSPLFF.

With regard to this clone: The CDR3 end is not reached by the read, which stops 3 residues before it; the germline J gene fills it in. The V and J genes are TRBV19 and TRBJ1-2; 8 nucleotides match TRBD1. Germline-derived CDR1 and CDR2 are LNHDA and SQIVND (reference sequence). The CDR3 loop spans 14 amino acids. The sequenced CDR3 bases are TGTGCCAGTAGTGACAGGGGATACACAGATACC. It encodes CASSDRGYTDT. In full, the CDR3 reads CASSDRGYTDTYTF.

This clone came up many times. The read comes to an end 3 residues before the CDR3 does, leaving the germline J gene to fill in the end. The chain has TRBV2 and TRBJ1-2; 8 nucleotides line up with TRBD1. The CDR3 is 15 amino acids. With 0 bases clipped from V and 6 bases from J, the junction kept 6 bases outside the gene matches. Per germline, CDR1 SNHLY and CDR2 FYNNEI. CDR3 sequence reads: CASSEARVQGDGYTF. Incomplete CDR3 DNA: TGTGCCAGCAGTGAAGCGAGAGTACAGGGGGATGGC.

Ten or more counts support this clone. Coverage ceases 3 residues before the CDR3 finishes, and the germline J gene fills in the end. J is TRBJ1-5 and V is TRBV28; D is perhaps TRBD1 (5 bases). The germline CDR1 and CDR2 sequences are MDHEN and SYDVKM. Trimming stripped 4 bases from V and 0 bases from J, with 7 bases between. The CDR3 loop spans 14 amino acids. CDR3 protein: CASSSDSSNQPQHF. CDR3 DNA (partial): TGTGCCAGCAGTTCCGACAGTAGCAATCAGCCC. The whole variable domain, remainder taken from reference TRBV28 and TRBJ1-5, is DVKVTQSSRYLVKRTGEKVFLECVQDMDHENMFWYRQDPGLGLRLIYFSYDVKMKEKGDIPEGYSVSREKKERFSLILESASTNQTSMYLCASSSDSSNQPQHFGDGTRLSIL.

This clone was recorded at least ten times. The DNA ends 3 residues before the CDR3 does, and the rest of the CDR3 is filled in from the germline J gene. The gene calls are TRBV2 and TRBJ2-3; a possible D gene is TRBD2 (5 bases). The CDR3 is made up of 15 amino acids. Germline assignment: CDR1 SNHLY and CDR2 FYNNEI. V dropped 8 bases and J dropped 8 bases, with 23 bases sitting between them. The DNA read from the CDR3 is TGTGCCAGCCATACTAGTTGGGGTTTTCGCGGTACG. It encodes CASHTSWGFRGT. The whole CDR3 is CASHTSWGFRGTQYF.

The sample holds many counts of this clone. The read ends 3 residues shy of where the CDR3 ends; the end is completed using the germline J gene. The chain combines TRBV28 with TRBJ1-1; 8 bases fit TRBD1. The germline CDR1 and CDR2 sequences are MDHEN and SYDVKM. CDR3 length: 14 residues. The CDR3 DNA, read in part, is TGTGCCAGCAGACCTGGACAGGGAACACGGCCC. The encoded protein is CASRPGQGTRP. The complete CDR3 protein is CASRPGQGTRPAFF.

For this clone: The CDR3 is cut off 3 residues early in the read; its end comes from the germline J gene. This chain connects TRBV23-1 to TRBJ1-5, with 12 positions matching TRBD1. TRBV23-1 falls under the ORF class, with uncertain function. CDR3 size: 18 residues. V dropped 6 bases and J dropped 2; count of bases not matched to a gene: 11. CDR3 amino acids: CASRPWDRGRLGNQPQHF. The covered CDR3 bases are TGCGCCAGCAGACCATGGGACAGGGGGCGACTTGGCAATCAGCCC.

Regarding this clone: The read comes to an end 3 residues before the CDR3 does, leaving the germline J gene to fill in the end. The rearrangement joins TRBV5-6 to TRBJ1-1; the D is unclear. The germline V gene has CDR1 SGHDT and CDR2 YYEEEE. CDR3 length: 13 amino acids. Incomplete CDR3 DNA: TGTGCCAGCAGCTTGGGACTGAGCGACGAA. Its protein product is CASSLGLSDE. From start to end, the CDR3 is CASSLGLSDEAFF.

Ten or more counts support this clone. The CDR3 extends 3 residues past the end of the read, so its final part is completed from the germline J gene. V usage is TRBV7-3 and J usage is TRBJ2-1, with TRBD1 matching 8 bases. Germline CDR1 and CDR2: SGHTA and FQGTGA. Trimming cost V 5 bases and J 4 bases; bases outside gene matches: 10. The CDR3 sequence is 16 residues long. The CDR3 region is CASSPRPGTGYNEQFF. The part of the CDR3 DNA that was read is TGTGCCAGCAGCCCACGCCCAGGGACAGGATACAATGAG. The variable domain in full, completed from reference TRBV7-3 and TRBJ2-1, reads GAGVSQTPSNKVTEKGKYVELRCDPISGHTALYWYRQSLGQGPEFLIYFQGTGAADDSGLPNDRFFAVRPEGSVSTLKIQRTERGDSAVYLCASSPRPGTGYNEQFFGPGTRLTVL.